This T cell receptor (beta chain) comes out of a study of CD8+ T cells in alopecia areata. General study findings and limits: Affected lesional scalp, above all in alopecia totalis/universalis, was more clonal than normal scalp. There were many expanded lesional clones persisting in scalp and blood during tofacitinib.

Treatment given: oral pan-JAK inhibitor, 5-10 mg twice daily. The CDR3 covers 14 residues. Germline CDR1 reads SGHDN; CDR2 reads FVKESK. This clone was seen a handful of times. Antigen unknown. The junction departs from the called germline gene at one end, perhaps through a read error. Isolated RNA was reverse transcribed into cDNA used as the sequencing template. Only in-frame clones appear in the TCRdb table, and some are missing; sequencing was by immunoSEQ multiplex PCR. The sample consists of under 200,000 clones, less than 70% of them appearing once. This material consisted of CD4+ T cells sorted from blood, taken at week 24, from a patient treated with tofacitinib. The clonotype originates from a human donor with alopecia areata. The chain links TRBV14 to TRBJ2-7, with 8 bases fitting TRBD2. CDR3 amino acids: CASRRGLDSHEQYF. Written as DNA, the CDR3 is TGTGCCAGCAGGCGGGGACTAGACTCCCACGAGCAGTACTTC.